Below are 23 T cell receptor beta chains sequenced from a single sample in a study of blood T cell repertoires in COVID-19. Produced via immunoSEQ multiplex PCR; TCRdb's table is partial and in-frame only. The sample records 90,000 to 95,000 clones, about 86% being singletons. Sequencing was done on a sample of peripheral blood. These receptors originate from a woman between 65 and 79 years old with acute or convalescent COVID-19.

The CDR3 bases are TGTGCCAGCAGTCCGACCTCAGGGGTAGATGGCTACACCTTC. The encoded protein is CASSPTSGVDGYTF. The rearrangement joins TRBV27 to TRBJ1-2, with D possibly TRBD1 on 6 matching bases. V was clipped by 5 bases and J by 6 bases, with 16 bases between them. The germline V gene has CDR1 MNHEY and CDR2 SMNVEV (reference sequence). The CDR3 length is 14 residues.

The J gene is TRBJ1-2, the V gene TRBV5-6; a weak D match, TRBD1 (5 bases). Trimming left V 0 bases short and J 3 bases short, with 21 bases between. The germline V gene encodes CDR1 SGHDT and CDR2 YYEEEE. This CDR3 is built from 18 residues. As DNA, the CDR3 is TGTGCCAGCAGCTTGGTGGTAGGGGCTACTGGTCCGGACTATGGCTACACCTTC. Translating it yields CASSLVVGATGPDYGYTF.

This clone was counted a few times. The same CDR3 also results from other DNA sequences found in this sample. This chain links TRBV6-5 with TRBJ1-6, with TRBD1 matching 10 bases. The V and J ends lost 6 bases and 8 bases, in that order; junction bases with no gene match: 1. The CDR3 is 13 amino acids. The germline V gene has CDR1 MNHEY and CDR2 SVGAGI. The CDR3 is CASRGQGYSPLHF. In DNA form, the CDR3 reads TGTGCCAGCAGGGGACAGGGGTATTCACCCCTCCACTTT.

The rearrangement uses TRBV5-5 and TRBJ1-5; TRBD1 might be the D (5 bases). The germline V gene has CDR1 SGHKS and CDR2 YYEKEE (reference sequence). Deletions cut 0 bases from V and 1 base from J, with 14 bases between. This CDR3 has 17 amino acids. Written as DNA, the CDR3 is TGTGCCAGCAGCTTGGGTCCGGGGGGTGGGAGCAATCAGCCCCAGCATTTT. Protein product: CASSLGPGGGSNQPQHF.

V is TRBV25-1 and J is TRBJ2-5; 12 bases match TRBD2. Germline lookup yields CDR1 MGHDK and CDR2 SYGVNS. Unmatched junction bases numbered 6, after V lost 2 bases and J lost 2 bases. This CDR3 is 17 amino acids long. The CDR3 sequence: CASSELAGGNRQETQYF. The CDR3 DNA is TGTGCCAGCAGTGAACTAGCGGGAGGGAACCGACAAGAGACCCAGTACTTC.

V and J are TRBV5-1 and TRBJ2-5; tentative D call: TRBD1 (6 bases). The CDR3 is made up of 15 amino acids. Looked up from germline, CDR1 is SGHRS and CDR2 is YFSETQ. Trimming cost V 0 bases and J 4 bases, with 13 bases left between them. The CDR3 DNA reads TGCGCCAGCAGCTTGGAGGGGGTAAGGGCAGAGACCCAGTACTTC. As protein: CASSLEGVRAETQYF.

J is TRBJ2-1 and V is TRBV5-1; D is possibly TRBD1 (5 bases). Trimming stripped 0 bases from V and 5 bases from J, with 12 bases between. Germline CDR1 and CDR2: SGHRS and YFSETQ. This CDR3 has 15 amino acids. The CDR3 reads CASSLEQGRDNEQFF. CDR3 nucleotides: TGCGCCAGCAGCTTGGAGCAGGGTCGAGACAATGAGCAGTTCTTC.

The chain couples TRBV27 to TRBJ1-1; TRBD1 aligns across 8 bases. The CDR3 has 15 residues. Germline V lookup: CDR1 MNHEY, CDR2 SMNVEV (reference sequence). V shed 3 bases, J shed 2 bases, and the junction held 5 bases outside the gene matches. This CDR3 is CASSFRTGLNTEAFF. CDR3 nucleotide sequence: TGTGCCAGCAGTTTCCGGACAGGGCTCAACACTGAAGCTTTCTTT.

The rearrangement joins TRBV6-5 to TRBJ2-4; 10 nucleotides align to TRBD1. J was trimmed by 7 bases and V by 8 bases; bases with no gene match: 8. CDR1 and CDR2 from the germline V gene are MNHEY and SVGAGI. The length of the CDR3 is 14 residues. This CDR3 is CASVWDRGRNIQYF. Here the CDR3 DNA reads TGTGCCAGCGTATGGGACAGGGGTAGGAACATTCAGTACTTC.

DNA of the CDR3: TGTGCCAGCAGCCCTCTTGGGACTAGCGTCTTGGATGAGCAGTTCTTC. It codes for CASSPLGTSVLDEQFF. The chain uses TRBV7-9 and TRBJ2-1; 10 positions agree with TRBD2. With V trimmed by 5 bases and J by 8 bases, 12 bases remained unmatched. Per germline, CDR1 SEHNR and CDR2 FQNEAQ (reference sequence). CDR3 length equals 16 residues.

This chain joins TRBV7-2 and TRBJ2-1; 7 positions agree with TRBD2. The V and J ends lost 1 base and 4 bases, in that order; junction bases with no gene match: 4. CDR1 and CDR2 from the germline V gene are SGHTA and FQGNSA. This CDR3 is built from 15 residues. CDR3 residues: CASSLGREAYNEQFF. The CDR3 DNA reads TGTGCCAGCAGCTTAGGACGGGAGGCGTACAATGAGCAGTTCTTC.

V gene TRBV6-1 combines with J gene TRBJ1-5, with D unresolved. Trimming stripped 2 bases from V and 10 bases from J, with 6 bases between. The CDR3 consists of 11 residues. Germline CDR1 reads MNHNS; CDR2 reads SASEGT. The CDR3 region has the DNA TGTGCCAGCAGTGAATATGTTCCCCAGCATTTT. It translates to CASSEYVPQHF.

The J gene is TRBJ2-7, the V gene TRBV18, with 9 bases identical to TRBD2. The CDR3 runs to 14 residues. V dropped 1 base and J dropped 6; count of bases not matched to a gene: 4. Germline loops: CDR1 KGHSH, CDR2 LQKENI. CDR3 sequence: CASSPLAGVLEQYF. In nucleotides, the CDR3 is TGTGCCAGCTCACCACTAGCGGGAGTGCTCGAGCAGTACTTC.

The chain is built from TRBV6-5 and TRBJ1-4; no clear D gene. V gave up 10 bases and J gave up 0 bases, with 15 bases separating them. This CDR3 spans 15 amino acids. From germline, CDR1 is MNHEY and CDR2 SVGAGI. The DNA of the CDR3 is TGTGCCACCCAGAATCCGGGAGCAACTAATGAAAAACTGTTTTTT. The encoded protein is CATQNPGATNEKLFF.

The chain combines TRBV5-1 with TRBJ2-5; tentatively, D is TRBD2 (5 bases). This CDR3 region has 14 residues. V gave up 4 bases and J gave up 1 base, with 11 bases separating them. Germline CDR1 is SGHRS and CDR2 is YFSETQ. The CDR3 loop is CASSTPGSQETQYF. In nucleotides, the CDR3 is TGCGCCAGCAGCACCCCGGGATCCCAAGAGACCCAGTACTTC.

CDR3 amino acids: CASSPRYAVYGYTF. The CDR3, as DNA: TGTGCCAGCAGCCCTCGGTATGCCGTCTATGGCTACACCTTC. This chain links TRBV3-1 (or the pseudogene TRBV3-2) with TRBJ1-2; no firm D call. CDR1 is LGHDT and CDR2 is YNNKEL in the germline V gene (reference sequence). V was pared by 4 bases and J by 4 bases, with 13 bases between. There are 14 residues in the CDR3.

Regarding this clone: Germline is not matched at one junction end, which may reflect a read error. The chain combines TRBV6-5 with TRBJ2-7; the match to TRBD1 covers 11 bases. CDR1 and CDR2 from the germline V gene are MNHEY and SVGAGI. The CDR3 is made up of 14 amino acids. The CDR3 bases are TGTGCCAGCAGTCGGACAGGGGGCTCCCACGAGCAGTACTTC. Amino acids: CASSRTGGSHEQYF.

The chain has TRBV11-2 and TRBJ1-3; unclear D gene. The CDR3 totals 13 residues. Germline V CDR1 and CDR2: SGHAT, FQNNGV. The V and J ends lost 5 bases and 2 bases respectively, with 7 bases between them. CDR3 in DNA: TGTGCCAGCAGCACGACACCTGGAAACACCATATATTTT. This codes for CASSTTPGNTIYF.

This clone turned up a few times. The chain has TRBV6-1 and TRBJ1-5; D unresolved. Germline V lookup: CDR1 MNHNS, CDR2 SASEGT. The CDR3 covers 15 residues. The V gene lost 2 bases and the J gene lost 1 base, with 9 bases spanning the gap. This CDR3 is CASSENFLSNQPQHF. Written as DNA, the CDR3 is TGTGCCAGCAGTGAAAACTTTCTGAGCAATCAGCCCCAGCATTTT.

The rearrangement uses TRBV7-8 and TRBJ2-3; a possible D gene is TRBD1 (6 bases). CDR3 length: 17 amino acids. The V end was cut by 2 bases, the J end by 2 bases, with 17 bases between. The germline gives CDR1 SGHVS, CDR2 FQNEAQ. DNA for the CDR3: TGTGCCAGCAGCTTAAATATCGGAAGGGGGATCACAGATACGCAGTATTTT. This sequence encodes CASSLNIGRGITDTQYF.

The V call is TRBV2, the J call TRBJ1-3; TRBD1 is a possible D gene (5 bases). The V gene's germline CDR1 is SNHLY and CDR2 FYNNEI. The CDR3 has 17 residues. Trimming shortened V by 7 bases and J by 0 bases, and 19 bases separated the two germline ends. The CDR3 reads CASTASDRRLSGNTIYF. The CDR3 DNA sequence: TGTGCCAGCACCGCAAGTGACAGAAGACTCTCTGGAAACACCATATATTTT.

Here the CDR3 DNA reads TGTGCCAGCAGTGGCGAGGGTAGCGGGAGGTACGAGCAGTACTTC. It translates to CASSGEGSGRYEQYF. The V and J genes are TRBV28 and TRBJ2-7; 10 nucleotides match TRBD2. The CDR3 has 15 amino acids. The J segment lost 4 bases and the V segment lost 5 bases, leaving 8 bases of the junction unmatched. Germline assignment: CDR1 MDHEN and CDR2 SYDVKM.

The V and J genes are TRBV11-2 and TRBJ1-5; a weak D match, TRBD1 (6 bases). The germline V gene encodes CDR1 SGHAT and CDR2 FQNNGV. V dropped 3 bases and J dropped 3 bases, with 9 bases sitting between them. There are 14 residues in the CDR3. CDR3 sequence (DNA): TGTGCCAGCAGCTTCGGACAGACCAATCAGCCCCAGCATTTT. This gives the protein CASSFGQTNQPQHF.